The clone carrying this T cell receptor beta chain was counted once. Its antigen is unidentified. This sample was taken from a study of CD8 T cells in ankylosing spondylitis. As the method for making TCR beta libraries, quantitative 5'-RACE with molecular barcodes was used. One entry per CDR3 protein results from TCRdb running MiXCR on the 5' RACE reads. This sample has some 90,000 distinct CDR3 sequences, with 25% to 35% found just once. Study-wide results and limits: As for the disease-linked clones, they showed a CD8+ phenotype and occurred at relatively low frequencies in peripheral blood. Disease-associated clones were reportedly significantly overrepresented in matched ankylosing spondylitis synovial fluid.

The material sequenced was blood, either unsorted or a sorted T cell fraction (not recorded which). This sequence was found in a male donor with ankylosing spondylitis or in good health (not recorded which).

For the CDR3, the DNA is TGCGCCAGCAGCCAAGATAGGACTGTCTCTGGGGCCAACGTCCTGACTTTC. Amino acids: CASSQDRTVSGANVLTF. The chain uses TRBV4-1 and TRBJ2-6; D is perhaps TRBD2 (5 bases). V was clipped by 0 bases and J by 0 bases, with 9 bases between them. This CDR3 region has 17 residues. The germline gives CDR1 MGHRA, CDR2 YSYEKL.